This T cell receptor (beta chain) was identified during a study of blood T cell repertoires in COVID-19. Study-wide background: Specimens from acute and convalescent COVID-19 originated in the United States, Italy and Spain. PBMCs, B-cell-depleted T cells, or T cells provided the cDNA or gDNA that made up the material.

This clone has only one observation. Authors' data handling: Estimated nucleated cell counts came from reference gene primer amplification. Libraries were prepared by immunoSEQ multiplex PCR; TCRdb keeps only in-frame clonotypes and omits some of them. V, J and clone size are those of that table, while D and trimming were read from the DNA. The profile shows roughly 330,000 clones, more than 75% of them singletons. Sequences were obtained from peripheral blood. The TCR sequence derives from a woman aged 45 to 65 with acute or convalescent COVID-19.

CDR3 amino acids: CAISGTDYNEQFF. CDR3 in DNA: TGTGCCATCAGTGGGACAGACTACAATGAGCAGTTCTTC. The chain links TRBV10-3 to TRBJ2-1; TRBD1 might be the D (6 bases). Trimming left V 4 bases short and J 3 bases short, with 7 bases between. Per germline, CDR1 ENHRY and CDR2 SYGVKD. The CDR3 is 13 residues long.